The 30 T cell receptor beta chains in this list originate from one sample, sequenced in a study of CD8+ T cells in alopecia areata. Regarding treatment: oral pan-JAK inhibitor, 5-10 mg twice daily. Sequencing used cDNA as its template, made by extracting RNA and reverse transcribing it. Generated by immunoSEQ multiplex PCR, the TCRdb table keeps only in-frame clones and is missing some. The sample shows approximately 210,000 clones, 64% of them seen only once. Sequences were derived from CD4+ T cells sorted from blood, sampled around week 50, from a patient treated with tofacitinib. Source of these receptors: a human donor with alopecia areata.

This chain links TRBV5-1 with TRBJ2-1; 9 bases are shared with TRBD2. V lost 3 bases to trimming and J lost 2 bases; unmatched junction nucleotides: 3. CDR1 and CDR2 (germline): SGHRS, YFSETQ. The CDR3 covers 15 residues. CDR3 residues: CASSSVAGAYNEQFF. DNA for the CDR3: TGCGCCAGCAGCTCTGTAGCGGGGGCCTACAATGAGCAGTTCTTC.

This chain links TRBV30 with TRBJ1-1, with 11 bases matching TRBD1. Germline assignment: CDR1 GTSNPN and CDR2 SVGIG (reference sequence). The CDR3 sequence is 16 residues long. Trimming took 5 bases from V and 4 from J; bases not matched to a gene: 12. CDR3 sequence: CAWGQGAIGLGTEAFF. CDR3 sequence (DNA): TGTGCCTGGGGACAGGGGGCGATAGGGCTAGGCACTGAAGCTTTCTTT.

This clone was detected once. This chain links TRBV4-3 with TRBJ2-5, with 7 positions matching TRBD2. This CDR3 is 14 amino acids long. J was trimmed by 5 bases and V by 4 bases; bases with no gene match: 7. Looked up from germline, CDR1 is LGHNA and CDR2 is YSLEER. Here the CDR3 reads CASSRYGRGETQYF. CDR3 DNA sequence: TGCGCCAGCAGCCGGTATGGGCGGGGGGAGACCCAGTACTTC.

This clone was observed once. This chain joins TRBV30 and TRBJ2-6, with D unclear. The CDR3 is made up of 14 amino acids. Trimming cost V 2 bases and J 3 bases, with 8 bases left between them. In germline, CDR1 is GTSNPN, CDR2 SVGIG (reference sequence). The CDR3 region has the DNA TGTGCCTGGAGTCTCGGTGGTGGGGCCAACGTCCTGACTTTC. This gives the protein CAWSLGGGANVLTF.

The chain links TRBV29-1 to TRBJ2-7; D might be TRBD2 (7 bases). The CDR3 has 14 amino acids. Germline assignment: CDR1 SQVTM and CDR2 ANQGSEA. V lost 5 bases and J lost 1, with 15 bases in between. CDR3 sequence reads: CSVLVRGASYEQYF. CDR3 nucleotide sequence: TGCAGCGTTTTGGTCCGGGGGGCTTCCTACGAGCAGTACTTC.

J is TRBJ2-7 and V is TRBV16; TRBD1 might be the D (6 bases). Germline assignment: CDR1 KGHSY and CDR2 FQNENV. V shed 4 bases and J shed 13 bases, with 20 bases lying between them. This CDR3 contains 13 residues. The CDR3 sequence is CASSRGVRDTLYF. The CDR3 DNA is TGTGCCAGCAGCCGAGGGGTCCGGGACACTCTTTACTTC.

This clone was seen a single time. The chain has TRBV27 and TRBJ2-7; D is perhaps TRBD1 or TRBD2 (5 bases each). V dropped 5 bases and J dropped 3 bases, with 20 bases sitting between them. The CDR3 runs 16 residues. The germline gives CDR1 MNHEY, CDR2 SMNVEV (reference sequence). CDR3 protein: CASSLRRGRDHYEQYF. CDR3 nucleotide sequence: TGTGCCAGCAGTCTACGCCGGGGACGGGACCACTACGAGCAGTACTTC.

J is TRBJ2-5 and V is TRBV29-1; D not certain. CDR1 is SQVTM and CDR2 is ANQGSEA in the germline V gene. Trimming shortened V by 4 bases and J by 5 bases, and 17 bases separated the two germline ends. This CDR3 is 14 amino acids long. The CDR3 is CSVAPLAALETQYF. For the CDR3, the DNA is TGCAGCGTTGCCCCACTCGCGGCTTTGGAGACCCAGTACTTC.

The J gene is TRBJ2-3, the V gene TRBV5-1; D unclear. CDR3 length: 13 amino acids. Germline loops: CDR1 SGHRS, CDR2 YFSETQ. Between the trimmed V and J ends, which lost 4 bases and 4 bases, there was a span of 10 bases. The CDR3 protein is CASSPFSADTQYF. CDR3 nucleotide sequence: TGCGCCAGCAGCCCATTCTCTGCAGATACGCAGTATTTT.

This clone was observed a few times. The gene calls are TRBV30 and TRBJ2-1; tentatively, D is TRBD2 (5 bases). CDR1 GTSNPN and CDR2 SVGIG come from the germline V gene (reference sequence). Trimming took off 0 bases at V and 2 bases at J, with 11 bases between the two ends. The CDR3 totals 15 residues. CDR3 DNA sequence: TGTGCCTGGAGTGTACTCGGGGTCACCTACAATGAGCAGTTCTTC. Its protein is CAWSVLGVTYNEQFF.

This clone appeared a few times. The J gene is TRBJ1-5, the V gene TRBV12-5; 7 bases map to TRBD1. Germline assignment: CDR1 LGHNT and CDR2 FRNRAP. After removal of 5 bases from V and 6 bases from J, the junction contained 4 bases not matched to a gene. This CDR3 has 13 residues. In DNA form, the CDR3 reads TGTGCTAGTGGTCCAACAGGGGCTCAGCCCCAGCATTTT. Its protein product is CASGPTGAQPQHF.

The V gene is TRBV19, the J gene TRBJ1-1; 7 positions agree with TRBD1. V was clipped by 5 bases and J by 8 bases; unmatched bases: 8. The CDR3 totals 13 residues. Germline V CDR1 and CDR2: LNHDA, SQIVND (reference sequence). CDR3 sequence (DNA): TGTGCCAGTAGTCCGCACAGGGGATGGGAAGCTTTCTTT. Its translation is CASSPHRGWEAFF.

This clone has a handful of counts. The sample has other DNA sequences that encode this CDR3 too. This chain connects TRBV29-1 to TRBJ1-1; D is ambiguous. V dropped 4 bases and J dropped 1 base, with 10 bases sitting between them. Germline loops: CDR1 SQVTM, CDR2 ANQGSEA. The CDR3 consists of 13 residues. Written as DNA, the CDR3 is TGCAGCGTTGCACGTCAAGCGAACACTGAAGCTTTCTTT. Its translation: CSVARQANTEAFF.

This chain links TRBV5-6 with TRBJ1-1; D not certain. The CDR3 covers 14 residues. Germline CDR1 is SGHDT and CDR2 is YYEEEE. V was shortened by 1 base and J by 5 bases, with 12 bases between the two germline ends. The DNA for the CDR3 is TGTGCCAGCAGCTTGCCCGGGGAAGTGACTGAAGCTTTCTTT. Translated: CASSLPGEVTEAFF.

The chain employs TRBV27 and TRBJ1-2; D is unresolved. Germline V gene data show CDR1 as MNHEY and CDR2 as SMNVEV (reference sequence). V lost 9 bases and J 2 bases, leaving 13 bases between the germline ends. The CDR3 is 13 residues long. The CDR3 DNA reads TGTGCCAGTTCCCCTTGGTTAAACTATGGCTACACCTTC. This encodes CASSPWLNYGYTF.

The gene calls are TRBV5-1 and TRBJ2-4, with D perhaps TRBD1 (6 bases). This CDR3 comprises 14 residues. V was trimmed by 2 bases and J by 6 bases, leaving 12 bases between them. Germline CDR1 SGHRS, CDR2 YFSETQ. For the CDR3, the DNA is TGCGCCAGCAGCTTTAGGGACACGGCAAACATTCAGTACTTC. Protein product: CASSFRDTANIQYF.

The chain is built from TRBV30 and TRBJ2-3, with TRBD2 matching over 7 bases. From germline, CDR1 is GTSNPN and CDR2 SVGIG (reference sequence). This CDR3 is 15 amino acids long. J was trimmed by 3 bases and V by 0 bases; bases with no gene match: 6. The CDR3 nucleotides are TGTGCCTGGAGTGTACTTGGGGGAGGGACAGATACGCAGTATTTT. This sequence encodes CAWSVLGGGTDTQYF.

This rearrangement joins TRBV29-1 to TRBJ2-3; 8 nucleotides line up with TRBD1. Per germline, CDR1 SQVTM and CDR2 ANQGSEA. CDR3 length: 14 amino acids. J lost 0 bases, V lost 6 bases, and 5 bases had no gene match. The CDR3 protein is CSVQGAASTDTQYF. The CDR3 nucleotides are TGCAGCGTCCAGGGGGCCGCCAGCACAGATACGCAGTATTTT.

The table lists this clone with a count of one. The CDR3 DNA sequence: TGCGCCAGCAGCCAAGATCTGGCCAGGGGCAATTCACCCCTCCACTTT. Translating it yields CASSQDLARGNSPLHF. J is TRBJ1-6 and V is TRBV4-1, with D tentatively TRBD1 (6 bases). Germline-derived CDR1 and CDR2 are MGHRA and YSYEKL. The CDR3 consists of 16 residues. The V end was cut by 0 bases, the J end by 7 bases, with 13 bases between.

The chain employs TRBV7-2 and TRBJ1-5; the D is unclear. The CDR3 runs 13 residues. The V end was cut by 0 bases, the J end by 7 bases, with 7 bases between. Germline V CDR1 and CDR2: SGHTA, FQGNSA. The CDR3 coding sequence is TGTGCCAGCAGCTTAGCGACGAGCCAGCCCCAGCATTTT. Its protein product is CASSLATSQPQHF.

This chain uses TRBV10-1 with TRBJ1-6; no clear D gene. Germline V gene sequence: CDR1 WNHNN, CDR2 SYGVQD (reference sequence). Trimming pared 0 bases from V and 8 bases from J, leaving 5 bases between. The CDR3 runs to 13 residues. For the CDR3, the DNA is TGCGCCAGCAGTGAGTCGCAGGATTCACCCCTCCACTTT. Translated: CASSESQDSPLHF.

This clone appeared a few times. The chain combines TRBV29-1 with TRBJ2-3; TRBD1 matches at 8 bases. Germline V lookup: CDR1 SQVTM, CDR2 ANQGSEA. J was trimmed by 3 bases and V by 7 bases; bases with no gene match: 9. CDR3 size: 14 residues. The CDR3 here is CSASGGTGTDTQYF. DNA for the CDR3: TGCAGCGCCTCCGGAGGGACAGGTACAGATACGCAGTATTTT.

The chain links TRBV15 to TRBJ2-5, with TRBD2 matching 8 bases. V shed 4 bases and J 4 bases; nucleotides not matched to a gene: 8. The CDR3 contains 15 residues. Germline values: CDR1 LNHNV, CDR2 YYDKDF (reference sequence). CDR3 sequence reads: CATSKTGTRGETQYF. Written as DNA, the CDR3 is TGTGCCACCAGCAAAACCGGGACTAGGGGAGAGACCCAGTACTTC.

The sample holds a few counts of this clone. This chain connects TRBV7-6 to TRBJ2-3, with D possibly matching TRBD1 (5 bases). The CDR3 runs to 17 residues. In germline, CDR1 is SGHVS, CDR2 FNYEAQ. V lost 5 bases and J 1 base, leaving 19 bases between the germline ends. As DNA, the CDR3 is TGTGCCAGCAGCCCGCGGACACCCCTTGTTGGCACAGATACGCAGTATTTT. This translates into CASSPRTPLVGTDTQYF.

A few counts support this clone. The rearrangement links TRBV30 to TRBJ1-2; D not certain. The CDR3 is made up of 12 amino acids. The V end lost 4 bases, the J end lost 4 bases, and 10 bases lay between the germline ends. Germline assignment: CDR1 GTSNPN and CDR2 SVGIG (reference sequence). CDR3 residues: CAWNLELYGYTF. The CDR3 nucleotides read TGTGCCTGGAATCTGGAGCTCTATGGCTACACCTTC. Complete variable domain (other parts from reference TRBV30 and TRBJ1-2): SQTIHQWPATLVQPVGSPLSLECTVEGTSNPNLYWYRQAAGRGLQLLFYSVGIGQISSEVPQNLSASRPQDRQFILSSKKLLLSDSGFYLCAWNLELYGYTFGSGTRLTVV.

This clone was seen a handful of times. The CDR3 bases are TGTGCCAGCAGCTCCCAGACAGGGCCCTACGAGCAGTACTTC. It specifies CASSSQTGPYEQYF. The chain links TRBV7-2 to TRBJ2-7, with 7 bases identical to TRBD1. The trim removed 4 bases at V and 2 bases at J, leaving 5 bases unmatched. This CDR3 has 14 amino acids. CDR1 is SGHTA and CDR2 is FQGNSA in the germline V gene.

This rearrangement joins TRBV5-1 to TRBJ2-5; 8 bases line up with TRBD2. The CDR3 covers 15 residues. Trimming took 0 bases from V and 5 from J; bases not matched to a gene: 6. Germline CDR1 is SGHRS and CDR2 is YFSETQ. CDR3 in DNA: TGCGCCAGCAGCTTGGCCTCGGCTAGCGGGGAGACCCAGTACTTC. Protein sequence: CASSLASASGETQYF.

The chain joins TRBV4-3 to TRBJ1-4; D is unclear. Germline lookup yields CDR1 LGHNA and CDR2 YSLEER. Trimming pared 4 bases from V and 0 bases from J, leaving 12 bases between. CDR3 length equals 16 residues. CDR3 DNA: TGCGCCAGCAGCCTGTTCCCTCCTCCAACTAATGAAAAACTGTTTTTT. This encodes CASSLFPPPTNEKLFF.

The chain recombines TRBV2 with TRBJ2-3, with TRBD2 matching 9 bases. V shed 6 bases, J shed 1 base, and the junction held 23 bases outside the gene matches. The CDR3 runs 21 residues. In germline, CDR1 is SNHLY, CDR2 FYNNEI. CDR3 in amino acids: CASSVPRQGLGSSGGTDTQYF. As DNA, the CDR3 is TGTGCCAGCAGCGTACCCCGACAGGGATTGGGATCTAGCGGGGGCACAGATACGCAGTATTTT.

The V and J genes are TRBV7-2 and TRBJ2-1, with TRBD2 matching over 12 bases. With 3 bases clipped from V and 6 bases from J, the junction kept 3 bases outside the gene matches. The CDR3 loop spans 15 amino acids. Germline-derived CDR1 and CDR2 are SGHTA and FQGNSA. The CDR3 is CASSLQLAGGNEQFF. The CDR3 nucleotides read TGTGCCAGCAGCTTGCAACTAGCGGGGGGCAATGAGCAGTTCTTC.